One and the same sample provided the 28 T cell receptor beta chains below, sequenced in a study of T cells in Graves' hyperthyroidism and ophthalmopathy. Amplified TCR beta CDR3 regions came from RNA transcripts. A first-round RT-PCR of the TCR CDR3 used the HTBI primer set. TCRdb reanalysed the multiplex PCR reads using MiXCR and keeps one entry per CDR3 protein. The repertoire holds roughly 180,000 distinct CDR3 sequences, roughly 10% seen once, with around 20% in the top ten. The source material was blood. The receptor source for this set is a woman in her late teens or twenties with Graves' hyperthyroidism that later progressed to Graves' ophthalmopathy.

As for this clonotype: A much larger clone differs by one base, so this may be a read error. V usage is TRBV20-1 and J usage is TRBJ2-3, with D unresolved. The CDR3 runs 13 residues. Trimming removed 3 bases from V and 2 bases from J, with 9 bases in between. Germline V gene data show CDR1 as DFQATT and CDR2 as SNEGSKA (reference sequence). This CDR3 reads CSARGRYTDTQYF. CDR3 nucleotide sequence: TGCAGTGCTAGGGGCAGATACACAGATACGCAGTATTTT.

This clonotype showed up many times. J is TRBJ1-4 and V is TRBV18; perhaps TRBD1 as D (5 bases). This CDR3 has 16 amino acids. V lost 4 bases and J 6 bases, leaving 18 bases between the germline ends. Germline V gives CDR1 KGHSH, CDR2 LQKENI. The DNA for the CDR3 is TGTGCCAGCTCACGAGAAGAATGGGGGTCTTATGAAAAACTGTTTTTT. Translating gives CASSREEWGSYEKLFF.

Ten or more counts support this clonotype. V is TRBV7-8 and J is TRBJ2-3; 7 bases are a match to TRBD1. Germline values: CDR1 SGHVS, CDR2 FQNEAQ. After removal of 4 bases from V and 3 bases from J, the junction contained 16 bases not matched to a gene. The CDR3 sequence is 18 residues long. The CDR3 loop is CASSSQPNRQGKTDTQYF. The CDR3 coding sequence is TGTGCCAGCAGCTCCCAACCGAACCGACAGGGAAAGACAGATACGCAGTATTTT.

This clonotype has a count of ten or more. V gene TRBV16 combines with J gene TRBJ1-1; D is unresolved. The V gene's germline CDR1 is KGHSY and CDR2 FQNENV. The CDR3 runs 17 residues. Trimming removed 1 base from V and 0 bases from J, with 15 bases in between. CDR3 DNA sequence: TGTGCCAGCAGCCAATGGCTTATGAGGACCGTGAACACTGAAGCTTTCTTT. Translation gives CASSQWLMRTVNTEAFF.

This clonotype was seen only a few times. The chain carries TRBV6-1 and TRBJ2-2; D not resolved. In germline, CDR1 is MNHNS, CDR2 SASEGT. The CDR3 length is 14 residues. V lost 9 bases and J 4 bases, leaving 15 bases between the germline ends. The CDR3 nucleotides are TGTGCCAGTCGGACGGCCTCGGGCACCGGGGAGCTGTTTTTT. Translated: CASRTASGTGELFF.

Remarks on this clonotype: This may stem from a read error, because a much larger clone lies one nucleotide away. This chain links TRBV6-2 or TRBV6-3 with TRBJ2-3; 7 positions agree with TRBD1. This CDR3 is 15 amino acids long. Per germline, CDR1 MNHEY and CDR2 SVGEGT. In DNA form, the CDR3 reads TGTGCCAACAGTTACTCCGCAGGGGGTGGGGATACGCAGTATTTT. It codes for CANSYSAGGGDTQYF.

This clonotype was detected many times. The chain recombines TRBV20-1 with TRBJ2-5, with D unclear. This CDR3 region has 12 residues. V lost 3 bases and J lost 2, with 7 bases in between. Germline V gene sequence: CDR1 DFQATT, CDR2 SNEGSKA (reference sequence). The DNA for the CDR3 is TGCAGTGCTAGTGGCAGTCAAGAGACCCAGTACTTC. Translation gives CSASGSQETQYF.

This clonotype was picked up many times. The gene calls are TRBV3-1 and TRBJ1-4; the D is unclear. The CDR3 sequence is 14 residues long. Trimming stripped 0 bases from V and 5 bases from J, with 7 bases between. CDR1 is LGHDT, CDR2 YNNKEL, per germline (reference sequence). Here the CDR3 DNA reads TGTGCCAGCAGCCAAGAGGTTCAAAATGAAAAACTGTTTTTT. Its protein is CASSQEVQNEKLFF.

This clonotype came up many times. The chain combines TRBV11-2 with TRBJ2-2; no clear D gene. The CDR3 totals 16 residues. V gave up 0 bases and J gave up 5 bases, with 13 bases separating them. CDR1 is SGHAT, CDR2 FQNNGV, per germline. This CDR3 reads CASSLDVWTRTGELFF. CDR3 bases: TGTGCCAGCAGCTTAGACGTATGGACGAGGACCGGGGAGCTGTTTTTT.

This clonotype was found many times. The chain is built from TRBV12-3 or TRBV12-4 and TRBJ1-4; no reliable D call. Trimming removed 3 bases from V and 3 bases from J, with 8 bases in between. CDR3 length: 14 residues. DNA for the CDR3: TGTGCCAGCAGTTTTGCGGAAGCTAATGAAAAACTGTTTTTT. It specifies CASSFAEANEKLFF.

This clonotype was picked up a small number of times. This chain joins TRBV15 and TRBJ2-5; tentatively, D is TRBD2 (5 bases). The V gene lost 0 bases and the J gene lost 1 base, with 9 bases spanning the gap. Germline V gives CDR1 LNHNV, CDR2 YYDKDF (reference sequence). The CDR3 contains 15 residues. CDR3 DNA sequence: TGTGCCACCAGCAGAGATTCGGGATTCCAAGAGACCCAGTACTTC. It yields the protein CATSRDSGFQETQYF. Based on the CDR3 plus reference TRBV15 and TRBJ2-5, the full variable domain is DAMVIQNPRYQVTQFGKPVTLSCSQTLNHNVMYWYQQKSSQAPKLLFHYYDKDFNNEADTPDNFQSRRPNTSFCFLDIRSPGLGDTAMYLCATSRDSGFQETQYFGPGTRLLVL.

This clonotype was observed many times. The V and J genes are TRBV11-3 and TRBJ1-1; no firm D call. The CDR3 loop spans 13 amino acids. Looked up from germline, CDR1 is SGHNT and CDR2 is YENEEA. Trimming cost V 8 bases and J 0 bases, with 10 bases left between them. CDR3 loop: CASGGIMNTEAFF. CDR3 in DNA: TGTGCCAGCGGAGGGATCATGAACACTGAAGCTTTCTTT.

This clonotype was found many times. CDR3 nucleotides: TGTGCCAGCAGCCCCTCCGGGACAGGGGTCTACGAGCAGTACTTC. It yields the protein CASSPSGTGVYEQYF. V gene TRBV28 combines with J gene TRBJ2-7; 10 nucleotides agree with TRBD1. The CDR3 contains 15 residues. Germline assignment: CDR1 MDHEN and CDR2 SYDVKM. J lost 3 bases, V lost 6 bases, and 8 bases had no gene match.

J is TRBJ1-2 and V is TRBV15; D uncertain. This CDR3 spans 13 amino acids. Germline CDR1 and CDR2: LNHNV and YYDKDF (reference sequence). With 0 bases removed from V and 0 bases from J, the gap between germline ends came to 2 bases. CDR3 DNA sequence: TGTGCCACCAGCAGAGAACCTAACTATGGCTACACCTTC. Translation: CATSREPNYGYTF.

Remarks on this clonotype: One end of the junction does not line up with germline, which may come from a read error. The V and J genes are TRBV11-2 and TRBJ1-1; no definite D call. Germline V gene lookup returns CDR1 SGHAT and CDR2 FQNNGV. The length of the CDR3 is 12 residues. The CDR3 DNA reads as TGCGCCAGCAGCCAGGTCGGAACTGAAGCTTTCTTT. This codes for CASSQVGTEAFF.

This clonotype was observed many times. V usage is TRBV15 and J usage is TRBJ2-1, with a possible D match to TRBD2 (5 bases). The V gene's germline CDR1 is LNHNV and CDR2 YYDKDF (reference sequence). There are 16 residues in the CDR3. The V gene lost 0 bases and the J gene lost 4 bases, with 13 bases spanning the gap. CDR3 nucleotides: TGTGCCACCAGCAGAGAAGGAGCGACGGGGTACAATGAGCAGTTCTTC. This encodes CATSREGATGYNEQFF.

This clonotype appeared many times. The J gene is TRBJ2-4, the V gene TRBV7-9; 11 nucleotides agree with TRBD2. The trim removed 4 bases at V and 6 bases at J, leaving 5 bases unmatched. The CDR3 is 15 amino acids. The germline V gene encodes CDR1 SEHNR and CDR2 FQNEAQ (reference sequence). CDR3 sequence: CASSSATSGGNIQYF. In DNA form, the CDR3 reads TGTGCCAGCAGCTCAGCCACTAGCGGGGGAAACATTCAGTACTTC.

This clonotype came up a few times. This sequence joins TRBV18 and TRBJ2-5; tentatively, D is TRBD2 (6 bases). The CDR3 is made up of 13 amino acids. The germline gives CDR1 KGHSH, CDR2 LQKENI. The V and J ends lost 4 bases and 4 bases respectively, with 10 bases between them. CDR3 coding DNA: TGTGCCAGCTCACTCCAGGGAGGAGAGACCCAGTACTTC. Translated, it gives CASSLQGGETQYF.

The V and J genes are TRBV28 and TRBJ1-2, with D tentatively TRBD1 (5 bases). V was trimmed by 3 bases and J by 4 bases, leaving 9 bases between them. Germline-derived CDR1 and CDR2 are MDHEN and SYDVKM. CDR3 length equals 13 residues. The CDR3 region is CASSLGLSYGYTF. The DNA of the CDR3 is TGTGCCAGCAGTTTGGGACTGAGCTATGGCTACACCTTC.

This clonotype was counted at least ten times. The chain links TRBV7-8 to TRBJ2-1; a possible D gene is TRBD2 (6 bases). The CDR3 extends over 14 amino acids. Per germline, CDR1 SGHVS and CDR2 FQNEAQ. Between the trimmed V and J ends, which lost 0 bases and 6 bases, there was a span of 9 bases. Here the CDR3 DNA reads TGTGCCAGCAGCTTAGCGGGGAGGAGCAATGAGCAGTTCTTC. It codes for CASSLAGRSNEQFF.

This clonotype has a count of ten or more. The chain employs TRBV3-1 and TRBJ1-5; no clear D. Germline CDR1 and CDR2: LGHDT and YNNKEL (reference sequence). Between the trimmed V and J ends, which lost 1 base and 6 bases, there was a span of 1 base. This CDR3 contains 11 residues. The CDR3 coding sequence is TGTGCCAGCAGCCAAGGTCAGCCCCAGCATTTT. Protein sequence: CASSQGQPQHF.

This clonotype was picked up one time. CDR3 amino acids: CAISLAGADEQYF. The DNA of the CDR3 is TGTGCCATCTCACTAGCGGGAGCAGACGAGCAGTACTTC. The gene calls are TRBV2 and TRBJ2-7; 11 bases are shared with TRBD2. The germline CDR1 and CDR2 sequences are SNHLY and FYNNEI. V was pared by 10 bases and J by 5 bases, with 7 bases of the junction left unmatched. The CDR3 has 13 residues.

This clonotype was found many times. The CDR3 nucleotides read TGTGCCAGCAGCGTAGGGAACACCGGGGAGCTGTTTTTT. Its translation: CASSVGNTGELFF. The genes are TRBV9 and TRBJ2-2; D unresolved. CDR3 length: 13 residues. V gave up 0 bases and J gave up 1 base, with 1 base separating them. The germline CDR1 and CDR2 sequences are SGDLS and YYNGEE.

This clonotype occurred many times. A read error is possible here, since a much larger clone lies one base away. The chain recombines TRBV6-1 with TRBJ1-5; the match to TRBD1 covers 9 bases. CDR3 length equals 15 residues. The V gene end was trimmed by 5 bases and the J gene end by 1 base; junction bases not matched to a gene: 3. The germline V gene encodes CDR1 MNHNS and CDR2 SASEGT. In DNA, the CDR3 is TGTGCCAGCAGTCCGACAGGGGGAAGCAATCAGCCCCAGCATTTT. This codes for CASSPTGGSNQPQHF.

This clonotype showed up many times. The chain links TRBV29-1 to TRBJ2-7, with D hard to call. Germline CDR1 and CDR2: SQVTM and ANQGSEA. The germline V and J ends were trimmed by 5 bases and 5 bases, with 10 bases remaining between them. The CDR3 is 11 amino acids. The CDR3 DNA follows: TGCAGCGTTATTAGGGTCGACGAGCAGTACTTC. It is translated as CSVIRVDEQYF.

This clonotype was seen ten or more times. V is TRBV6-1 and J is TRBJ2-3; D may correspond to TRBD1 or TRBD2 (5 bases each). The CDR3 length is 14 residues. Trimming removed 7 bases at V and 6 bases at J, with 17 bases between. The germline V gene has CDR1 MNHNS and CDR2 SASEGT. The CDR3 DNA reads TGTGCCAGCACCTCGGGGCTGCTGGGGGATACGCAGTATTTT. Its protein is CASTSGLLGDTQYF.

This clonotype was counted many times. The CDR3 is CASSVAGKDTQYF. The CDR3 region has the DNA TGTGCCAGCAGCGTAGCGGGTAAGGATACGCAGTATTTT. This chain connects TRBV9 to TRBJ2-3, with no clear D. CDR3 length equals 13 residues. V shed 0 bases and J shed 6 bases, with 8 bases lying between them. Germline assignment: CDR1 SGDLS and CDR2 YYNGEE.

This clonotype showed up many times. The J gene is TRBJ2-1, the V gene TRBV2; D possibly matches TRBD1 or TRBD2 (5 bases each). Germline V gene lookup returns CDR1 SNHLY and CDR2 FYNNEI. Between the trimmed V and J ends, which lost 4 bases and 6 bases, there was a span of 13 bases. The CDR3 consists of 14 residues. CDR3 sequence (DNA): TGTGCCAGCAGTGGAACGGGGCCAGGCAATGAGCAGTTCTTC. Its protein product is CASSGTGPGNEQFF.